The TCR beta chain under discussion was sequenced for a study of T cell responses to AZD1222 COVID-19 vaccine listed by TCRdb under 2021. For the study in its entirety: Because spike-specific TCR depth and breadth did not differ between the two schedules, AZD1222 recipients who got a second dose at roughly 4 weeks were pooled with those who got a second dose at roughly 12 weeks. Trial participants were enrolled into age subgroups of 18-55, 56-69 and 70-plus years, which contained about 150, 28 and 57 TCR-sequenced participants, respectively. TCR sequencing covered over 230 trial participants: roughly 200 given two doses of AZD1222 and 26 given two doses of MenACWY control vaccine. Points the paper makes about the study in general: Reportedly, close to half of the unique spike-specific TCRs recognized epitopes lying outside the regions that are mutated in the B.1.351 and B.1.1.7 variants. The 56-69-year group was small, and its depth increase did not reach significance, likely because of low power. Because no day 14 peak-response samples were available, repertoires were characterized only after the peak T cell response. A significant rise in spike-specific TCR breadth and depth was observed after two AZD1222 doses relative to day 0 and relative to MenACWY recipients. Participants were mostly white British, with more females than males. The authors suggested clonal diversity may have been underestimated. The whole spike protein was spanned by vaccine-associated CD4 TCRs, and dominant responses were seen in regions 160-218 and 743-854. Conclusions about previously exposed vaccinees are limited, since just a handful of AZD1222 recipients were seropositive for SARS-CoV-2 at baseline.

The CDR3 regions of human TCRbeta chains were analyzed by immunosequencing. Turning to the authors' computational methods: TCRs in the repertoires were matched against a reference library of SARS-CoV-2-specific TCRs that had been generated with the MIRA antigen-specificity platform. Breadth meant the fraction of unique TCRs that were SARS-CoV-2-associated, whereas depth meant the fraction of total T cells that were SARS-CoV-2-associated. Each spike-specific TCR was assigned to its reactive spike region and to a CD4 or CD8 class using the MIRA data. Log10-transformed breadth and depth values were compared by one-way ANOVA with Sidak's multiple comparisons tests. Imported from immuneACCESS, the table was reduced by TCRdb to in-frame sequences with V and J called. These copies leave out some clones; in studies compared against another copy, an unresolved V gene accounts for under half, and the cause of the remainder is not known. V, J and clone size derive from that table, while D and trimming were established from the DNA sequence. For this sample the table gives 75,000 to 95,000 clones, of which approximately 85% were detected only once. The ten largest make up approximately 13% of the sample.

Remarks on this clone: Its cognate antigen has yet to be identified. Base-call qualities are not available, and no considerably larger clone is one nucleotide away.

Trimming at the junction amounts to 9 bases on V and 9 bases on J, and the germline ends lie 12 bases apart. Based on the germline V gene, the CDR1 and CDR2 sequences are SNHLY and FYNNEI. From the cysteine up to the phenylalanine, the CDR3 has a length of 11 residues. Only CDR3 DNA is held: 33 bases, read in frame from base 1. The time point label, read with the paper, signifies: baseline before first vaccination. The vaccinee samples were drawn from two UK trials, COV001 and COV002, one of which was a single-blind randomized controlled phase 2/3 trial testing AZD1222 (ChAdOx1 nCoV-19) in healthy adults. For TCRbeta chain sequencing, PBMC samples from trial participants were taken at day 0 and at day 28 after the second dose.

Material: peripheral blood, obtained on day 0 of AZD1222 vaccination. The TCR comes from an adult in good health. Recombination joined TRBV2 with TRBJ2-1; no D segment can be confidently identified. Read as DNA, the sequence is TGTGCCAGTAAATATTCCCTTGAGCAGTTCTTC. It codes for CASKYSLEQFF.